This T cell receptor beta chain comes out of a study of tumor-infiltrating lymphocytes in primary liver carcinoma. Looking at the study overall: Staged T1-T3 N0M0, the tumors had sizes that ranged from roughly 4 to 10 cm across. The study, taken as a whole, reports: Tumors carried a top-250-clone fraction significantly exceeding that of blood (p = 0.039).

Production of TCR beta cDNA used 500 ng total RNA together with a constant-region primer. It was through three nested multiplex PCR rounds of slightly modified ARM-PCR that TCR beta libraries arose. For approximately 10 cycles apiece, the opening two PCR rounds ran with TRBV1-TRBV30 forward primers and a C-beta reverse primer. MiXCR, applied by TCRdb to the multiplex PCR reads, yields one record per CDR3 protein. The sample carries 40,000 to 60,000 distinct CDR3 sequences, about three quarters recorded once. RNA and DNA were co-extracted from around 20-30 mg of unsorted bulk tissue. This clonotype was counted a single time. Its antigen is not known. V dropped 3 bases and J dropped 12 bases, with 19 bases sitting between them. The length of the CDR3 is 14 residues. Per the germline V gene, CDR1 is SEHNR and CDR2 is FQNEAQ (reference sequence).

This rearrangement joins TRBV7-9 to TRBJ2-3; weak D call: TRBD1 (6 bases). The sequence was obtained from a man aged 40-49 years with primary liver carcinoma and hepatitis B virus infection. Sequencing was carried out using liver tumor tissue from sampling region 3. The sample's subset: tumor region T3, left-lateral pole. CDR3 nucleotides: TGTGCCAGCAGCTTGAACAGGGTGCCAGATGCTCAGTATTTT. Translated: CASSLNRVPDAQYF.